The present TCR beta chain was sequenced within a study of cytomegalovirus exposure and HLA in healthy donors (dated by TCRdb to about 2017). As for the study more broadly: According to an earlier analysis of a few hundred of the donors, about 179 million T cells yielded approximately 120 million unique TCR beta sequences and about 300 Gb of sequence data. About 280 gigabases of sequencing data and 70 million to 100 million unique TCR sequences were included in an early release covering about 600 HLA-typed donors. The genetic ancestry cluster associated with self-reported Caucasian donors included 70% to 85% of the 398 genotyped donors. The aim of the study was to test whether cataloging public T cell receptors could identify signatures of past pathogen exposure. The T cell repertoires of 700 or so subjects were profiled by immunosequencing and related to cytomegalovirus serostatus. In addition to the first cohort of around 670 subjects, a separate validation cohort of under 150 different subjects was used. The study combined high-throughput TCR immunosequencing, statistical association of individual TCRs with disease status, and machine learning to predict cytomegalovirus infection status. To study patterns of TCR occurrence, a later analysis re-analyzed previously published TCR beta repertoires from 550 to 800 donors and added high-resolution HLA genotyping. The later analysis used no new phenotypic data to find candidate immune exposures, relying instead on TCR beta sequences and their occurrence across donors. An earlier analysis of more than 450 of the donors used high-throughput TCR beta sequencing to judge whether each TCR beta V gene segment behaved as functional or pseudogenic. Donor age, sex, ethnicity and CMV serostatus were compiled together with the repertoire data. In a later genetic analysis, genome-wide SNP genotypes for about 60% of the 666 donors were used, and that subset was treated as a discovery cohort. All discovery cohort repertoires had been generated using a single sequencing platform. HLA typing included class I and class II loci at four-digit resolution. The number of typed donors differed by locus: about 620-630 for A, B, C, DRB1 and DQB1; 500 to 550 for DQA1; around 580 for DPA1; and 400 to 480 for DPB1. Several DR-DQ haplotypes were treated as single units for association and clustering because of strong linkage in the cohort. On average, about 240,000 unique TCR beta nucleotide sequences were sequenced per donor among some 420 genotyped donors of the cohort, with 15% to 20% of those sequences being non-productive. General study outcomes and caveats: Because counts were too low, about 18 rarely observed V segments, including chromosome 9 orphons, were excluded from the earlier analysis of 587 of the donors. A cluster of highly shared sequence variants was judged likely to represent a technical artifact of the sequencing pipeline. Most TCR sequences were observed very rarely across donors, whereas some public TCRs were present in many individuals. A further reported finding was that TCR beta sequences accurately predicted the HLA-A and HLA-B alleles for most subjects in the first cohort. According to a later analysis, most CMV-associated TCR beta chains appeared to be HLA-restricted, and the HLA associations seemed to be driven largely by CMV exposure. The classifier was reported to diagnose cytomegalovirus status with high specificity and sensitivity in both the original and validation cohorts. Compared with equally common non-associated chains, HLA-associated TCR beta chains in a later analysis were more clonally expanded and had lower generation probabilities. In an earlier analysis of more than 500 of the donors, most TCR beta V segments appeared in productive rearrangements about 90% or about 30% of the time, broadly matching IMGT annotations. According to a later analysis, parvovirus B19, influenza, CMV and Epstein-Barr virus appeared linked to several top co-occurrence clusters. Because the 87-base-pair reads could not distinguish some IMGT-functional V segments, including TRBV6-2 and TRBV6-3, those segments were excluded. A later analysis associated 15,000 to 20,000 TCR beta sequences with specific HLA alleles at a false discovery rate of 0.05. Because HLA typing was missing for some donors at each locus, association tests included only the typed subset. According to the authors, the approach could potentially be generalized to other disease states and immunological phenotypes. In a later analysis, TCR association rates were found to vary across HLA loci, with the most associated TCRs seen for DRB1 alleles and the fewest for HLA-C alleles. Sequencing depth was assumed to be roughly uniform across donors in the presence/absence analyses, though that assumption may not hold. Only TCR beta chains were sequenced in this cohort, and the absence of alpha or paired-chain data limited detectable features. According to a later genetic analysis, donors in an Asian-associated ancestry cluster had fewer N-insertions in productive TCRs than the approximately 650-donor mean. CMV serostatus was the only immune exposure information available for the cohort. In vitro tests confirmed that a few of the cytomegalovirus-associated TCR beta chains recognize cytomegalovirus antigens. A total of 150 to 200 TCR beta chains were listed by the study as associated with cytomegalovirus. A later genetic analysis associated a missense DCLRE1C variant with V-gene and J-gene trimming of TCR beta chains, and an independent cohort replicated the association. When HLA alleles, especially DR and DQ, strongly co-occurred, attributing TCR associations to individual alleles was difficult. Linkage disequilibrium might explain the correlated functional status among segregating V segments, but an unknown experimental factor could not be ruled out.

Note on this clone: There is no known antigen for this receptor.

The cohort comprised several hundred healthy bone marrow donors. At the time of sampling, every cohort member was nominally healthy, though immune exposures that went unrecorded were likely present. The donor tested CMV seronegative and was one of the 352 seronegative cohort members. Every donor gave a peripheral blood sample, and the peripheral blood mononuclear cells from that sample were used for TCR beta sequencing. Genomic DNA extraction from the blood cell samples was performed with the Qiagen DNeasy Blood Extraction Kit. Libraries came from the immunoSEQ multiplex PCR assay. The multiplex PCR relied on a mix of 60 forward primers for TCR Vbeta segments and 13 reverse primers for TCR Jbeta segments. The CDR3 region of rearranged TCR beta genes was amplified from genomic DNA with a multiplex PCR assay. On the Illumina HiSeq System, the amplified TCR beta libraries were sequenced as 87-base-pair reads. Per the original workflow: A later analysis counted tens of millions of unique TCR beta chains across the 600 to 850 repertoires, and some 11 million of these chains were shared by at least two donors. A nearest-neighbor algorithm error-corrected the raw reads and collapsed the reads into unique sequences, merging closely related sequences to remove PCR and sequencing errors. To assign V, D and J gene segments, CDR3 sequences were aligned to IMGT reference sequences. Each retained sequence needed at least a six-nucleotide match to both a V gene segment and a J gene segment. A rearrangement counted as productive if the CDR3 had no stop codons and remained in frame with V and J, and every other rearrangement counted as non-productive. Following IMGT convention, CDR3 was defined as the stretch from the second conserved V-encoded cysteine to the conserved J-encoded phenylalanine. The earlier analysis of 500 to 650 of the donors excluded any sequence lacking an unambiguous match to a single V gene segment. In an earlier analysis of approximately 550 of the donors, V segments were called functional above 56.7% productive rearrangements and were called segregating when the between-donor standard deviation exceeded 5%. A statistical classification framework was built to diagnose cytomegalovirus status from the catalog of TCR beta chain sequences. V and J gene assignment, in a later analysis, came from comparing TCR nucleotide sequences with IMGT/GENE-DB human TR gene sequences. A later analysis assigned CDR3 sequences and most-parsimonious VDJ recombination scenarios with the TCRdist pipeline. In a later analysis, each TCR beta chain was defined by its CDR3 amino acid sequence together with its V-gene family, and reads without a unique V-gene family were excluded. A later analysis removed roughly 590 highly shared, low-generation-probability nucleotide sequences to deal with suspected cross-contamination and a sequencing artifact. For each public chain, a later analysis derived a clonal expansion index from normalized ranks of inferred template counts within each repertoire. A later analysis computed generation probabilities with a VDJ recombination model fitted to out-of-frame rearrangements, and checked the results against IGoR. Hypergeometric tests were used in a later analysis to score TCR-TCR, TCR-HLA and TCR-CMV co-occurrence, with a repertoire-size bias correction applied to the TCR pairs. In a later analysis, false discovery rates were estimated by permuting HLA or CMV assignments 20 times. A later analysis grouped co-occurring TCRs with DBSCAN, adding TCRdist sequence similarity when clustering within HLA-allele-positive subsets. Repertoires with fewer than 30,000 or more than 120,000 public chains were left out of co-occurrence clustering, as were four to six repertoires with anomalous nucleotide sharing. TCRdb limited this immuneACCESS table to in-frame rearrangements with V and J called. A share of clones is missing; checked studies link under half to unresolved V genes, and the rest is unexplained. That table gives V, J and clone size, and the DNA gave D and trimming. The sample's own table lists approximately 110,000 clones. Less than 4.5% of the sample is held by the ten biggest clonotypes.

The cysteine opens and the phenylalanine closes a CDR3 of 15 amino acids. Only the CDR3 DNA is retained, 45 bases long and in frame from the first base. The germline V gene yields MNHNS for CDR1 and SASEGT for CDR2. The germline V end is reduced by 4 bases and the J end by 3 bases; junction bases left unmatched: 6. Input material: PBMCs. Recombination linked TRBV6-1 to TRBJ2-7; 10 bases in the middle match TRBD1. The TCR originated in a man aged 18 to 29 in good health and CMV-seronegative. The sequenced DNA: TGTGCCAGCAGTGCCACCGGGACAGGGGACTACGAGCAGTACTTC. Translated, it gives CASSATGTGDYEQYF.